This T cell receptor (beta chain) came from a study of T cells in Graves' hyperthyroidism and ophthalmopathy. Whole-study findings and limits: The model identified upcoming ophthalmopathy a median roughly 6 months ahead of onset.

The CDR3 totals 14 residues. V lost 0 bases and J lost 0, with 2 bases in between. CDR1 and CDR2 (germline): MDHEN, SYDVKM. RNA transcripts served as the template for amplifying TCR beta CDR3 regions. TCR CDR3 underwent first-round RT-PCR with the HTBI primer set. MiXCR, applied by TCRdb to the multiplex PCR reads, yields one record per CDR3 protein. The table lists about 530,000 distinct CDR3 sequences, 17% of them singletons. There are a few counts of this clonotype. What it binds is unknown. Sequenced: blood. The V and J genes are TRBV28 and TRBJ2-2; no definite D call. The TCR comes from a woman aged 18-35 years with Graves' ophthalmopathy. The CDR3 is CASSLWANTGELFF. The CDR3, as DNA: TGTGCCAGCAGTTTATGGGCGAACACCGGGGAGCTGTTTTTT.